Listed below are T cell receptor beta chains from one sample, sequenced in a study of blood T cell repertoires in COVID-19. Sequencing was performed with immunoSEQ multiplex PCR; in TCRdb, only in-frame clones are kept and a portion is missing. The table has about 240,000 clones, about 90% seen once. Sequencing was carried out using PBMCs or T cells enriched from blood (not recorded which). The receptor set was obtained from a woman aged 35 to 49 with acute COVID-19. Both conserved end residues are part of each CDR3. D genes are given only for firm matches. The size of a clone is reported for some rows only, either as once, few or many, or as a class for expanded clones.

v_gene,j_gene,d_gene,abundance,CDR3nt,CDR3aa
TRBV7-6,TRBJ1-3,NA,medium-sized,TGTGCCAGCAGCTCTCAGGATACGGCGGGAAACACCATATATTTT,CASSSQDTAGNTIYF
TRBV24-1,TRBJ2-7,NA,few,TGTGCCACCAGTGATTTGAAGGTATCGACAGGTCTCGGCGCCGAGCAGTACTTC,CATSDLKVSTGLGAEQYF
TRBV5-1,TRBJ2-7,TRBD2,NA,TGCGCCAGCAGCTTACTAGCGGGAGCAACTTTCTACGAGCAGTACTTC,CASSLLAGATFYEQYF
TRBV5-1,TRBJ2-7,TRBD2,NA,TGCGCCAGCAGCTTGGGAACTAGCGGGAGTTCGAAAAACGAGCAGTACTTC,CASSLGTSGSSKNEQYF
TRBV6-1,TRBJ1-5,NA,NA,TGTGCCAGCAGTGAAGCCGGTGCGGGGCATCAGCCCCAGCATTTT,CASSEAGAGHQPQHF
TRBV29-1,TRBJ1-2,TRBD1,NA,TGCAGCGTTGAAGTCACCGGGACAGGGAGCTACACCTTC,CSVEVTGTGSYTF
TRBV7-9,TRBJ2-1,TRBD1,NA,TGTGCCAGCAGCTTACCCTCAGGACAGGGGGCTTTCAATGAGCAGTTCTTC,CASSLPSGQGAFNEQFF
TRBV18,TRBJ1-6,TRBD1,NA,TGTGCCAGCTCACCGACACAGGGGGAAGCTTCACCCCTCCACTTT,CASSPTQGEASPLHF
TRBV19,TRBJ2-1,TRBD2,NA,TGTGCCAGTAATAGCGGGAGGGCCTTAAATGAGCAGTTCTTC,CASNSGRALNEQFF
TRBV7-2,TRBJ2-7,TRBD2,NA,TGTGCCAGCAGCTTAGATGGGGGGACTACGTACGAGCAGTACTTC,CASSLDGGTTYEQYF
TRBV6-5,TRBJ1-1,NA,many,TGTGCCAGCAGTTACGAGGGATTGCTGGACACTGAAGCTTTCTTT,CASSYEGLLDTEAFF
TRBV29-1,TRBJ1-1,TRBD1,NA,TGCAGCGTTGAACCGGGACAGGGAAGCACTGAAGCTTTCTTT,CSVEPGQGSTEAFF
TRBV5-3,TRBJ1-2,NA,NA,TGTGCCAGAAGCTCTAGAACTGGCTACACCTTC,CARSSRTGYTF
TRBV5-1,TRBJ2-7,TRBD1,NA,TGCGCCAGCAGCTTGGAGCCCAGGGGGCTAGGGTTCTACGAGCAGTACTTC,CASSLEPRGLGFYEQYF
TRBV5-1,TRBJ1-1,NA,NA,TGCGCCAGCAGGAATCTACAGGGCACTGAAGCTTTCTTT,CASRNLQGTEAFF
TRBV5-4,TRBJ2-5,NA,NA,TGTGCCAGCAGCTTAGACAGAGAAGAGACCCAGTACTTC,CASSLDREETQYF
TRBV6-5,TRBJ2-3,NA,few,TGTGCCAGCAGGACTAGTATTTATCCCACAGATACGCAGTATTTT,CASRTSIYPTDTQYF
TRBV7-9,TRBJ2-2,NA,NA,TGTGCCAGCAGCTTAGTTATTACTCCGAACACCGGGGAGCTGTTTTTT,CASSLVITPNTGELFF